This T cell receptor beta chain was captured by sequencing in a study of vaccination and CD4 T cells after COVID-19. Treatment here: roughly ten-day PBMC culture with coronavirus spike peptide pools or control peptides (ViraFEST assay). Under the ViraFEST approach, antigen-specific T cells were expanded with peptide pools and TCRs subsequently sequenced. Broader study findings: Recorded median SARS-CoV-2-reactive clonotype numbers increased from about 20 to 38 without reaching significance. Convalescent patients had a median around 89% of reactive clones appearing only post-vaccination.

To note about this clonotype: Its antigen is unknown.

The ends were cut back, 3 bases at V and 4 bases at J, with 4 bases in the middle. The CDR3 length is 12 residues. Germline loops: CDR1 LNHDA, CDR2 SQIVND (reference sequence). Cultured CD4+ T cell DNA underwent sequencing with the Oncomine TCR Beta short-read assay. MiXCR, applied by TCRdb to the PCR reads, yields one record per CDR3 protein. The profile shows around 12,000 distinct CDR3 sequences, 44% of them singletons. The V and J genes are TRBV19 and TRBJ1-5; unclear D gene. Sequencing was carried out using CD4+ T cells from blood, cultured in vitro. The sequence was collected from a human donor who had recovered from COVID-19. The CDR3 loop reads CASSIGNQPQHF. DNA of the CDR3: TGTGCCAGTAGTATTGGGAATCAGCCCCAGCATTTT. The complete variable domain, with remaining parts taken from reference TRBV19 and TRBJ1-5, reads DGGITQSPKYLFRKEGQNVTLSCEQNLNHDAMYWYRQDPGQGLRLIYYSQIVNDFQKGDIAEGYSVSREKKESFPLTVTSAQKNPTAFYLCASSIGNQPQHFGDGTRLSIL.